Shown below are 25 T cell receptor beta chains from a single sample sequenced in a study of blood T cell repertoires in COVID-19. TCRdb's copy holds only in-frame clones and misses some; the assay was immunoSEQ multiplex PCR. In the table there are fewer than 250,000 clones, about nine tenths of which are singletons. Sequenced input: peripheral blood. Receptors were obtained from a woman between 50 and 59 years old with acute or convalescent COVID-19.

The chain uses TRBV11-3 and TRBJ2-1, with D tentatively TRBD2 (7 bases). V lost 3 bases and J 9 bases, leaving 15 bases between the germline ends. Germline CDR1 SGHNT, CDR2 YENEEA. The CDR3 runs to 14 residues. CDR3 region: CASSFQKRGGEQFF. The DNA for the CDR3 is TGTGCCAGCAGCTTCCAAAAAAGGGGGGGTGAGCAGTTCTTC.

The rearrangement joins TRBV7-9 to TRBJ1-2; 7 bases line up with TRBD1. The CDR3 has 16 residues. V shed 5 bases, J shed 5 bases, and the junction held 14 bases outside the gene matches. Germline loops: CDR1 SEHNR, CDR2 FQNEAQ (reference sequence). The CDR3 here is CASSQSSTGSLYGYTF. The CDR3 region has the DNA TGTGCCAGCAGCCAGAGTTCGACAGGGTCTTTGTATGGCTACACCTTC. Complete variable domain (other parts from reference TRBV7-9 and TRBJ1-2): DTGVSQNPRHKITKRGQNVTFRCDPISEHNRLYWYRQTLGQGPEFLTYFQNEAQLEKSRLLSDRFSAERPKGSFSTLEIQRTEQGDSAMYLCASSQSSTGSLYGYTFGSGTRLTVV.

This chain links TRBV7-9 with TRBJ2-2, with D tentatively TRBD2 (6 bases). The CDR3 is made up of 16 amino acids. Germline lookup yields CDR1 SEHNR and CDR2 FQNEAQ (reference sequence). Trimming shortened V by 5 bases and J by 7 bases, and 20 bases separated the two germline ends. Written as DNA, the CDR3 is TGTGCCAGCAGCCTGATGGGGGGTGCCGACGGCGGGGAGCTGTTTTTT. Translation gives CASSLMGGADGGELFF.

The chain joins TRBV10-2 to TRBJ2-7; 13 nucleotides align to TRBD2. After removal of 6 bases from V and 2 bases from J, the junction contained 7 bases not matched to a gene. This CDR3 contains 16 residues. Per germline, CDR1 WSHSY and CDR2 SAAADI. The CDR3 DNA is TGCGCCAGCAGGGCGGGACTAGCGGGAACCACCTACGAGCAGTACTTC. It codes for CASRAGLAGTTYEQYF.

V and J are TRBV6-5 and TRBJ2-1, with D perhaps TRBD1 (6 bases). CDR1 MNHEY and CDR2 SVGAGI come from the germline V gene. Trimming stripped 6 bases from V and 4 bases from J, with 10 bases between. The length of the CDR3 is 13 residues. DNA of the CDR3: TGTGCCAGCAGCCCCGGGACATACAATGAGCAGTTCTTC. Residues: CASSPGTYNEQFF.

This clone appeared once. The V and J genes are TRBV5-4 and TRBJ1-6; 9 bases agree with TRBD1. J lost 1 base, V lost 4 bases, and 3 bases had no gene match. CDR1 and CDR2 (germline): SGHNT, YYREEE (reference sequence). The CDR3 spans 16 residues. In nucleotides, the CDR3 is TGTGCCAGCAGCCCCGGACAGGGGTCCTATAATTCACCCCTCCACTTT. It yields the protein CASSPGQGSYNSPLHF. Supplemented by reference TRBV5-4 and TRBJ1-6, the full variable domain reads ETGVTQSPTHLIKTRGQQVTLRCSSQSGHNTVSWYQQALGQGPQFIFQYYREEENGRGNFPPRFSGLQFPNYSSELNVNALELDDSALYLCASSPGQGSYNSPLHFGNGTRLTVT.

This chain uses TRBV11-3 with TRBJ2-1, with D possibly TRBD1 on 6 matching bases. Germline loops: CDR1 SGHNT, CDR2 YENEEA. V lost 1 base to trimming and J lost 8 bases, with 15 bases between them. The length of the CDR3 is 15 residues. This CDR3 is CASSLGPGEWDEQFF. In DNA, the CDR3 is TGTGCCAGCAGCTTAGGCCCAGGGGAGTGGGATGAGCAGTTCTTC.

The genes are TRBV7-9 and TRBJ1-2; tentative D call: TRBD1 (6 bases). Germline CDR1 SEHNR, CDR2 FQNEAQ (reference sequence). This CDR3 region has 14 residues. Between the trimmed V and J ends, which lost 2 bases and 4 bases, there was a span of 11 bases. The CDR3 loop reads CASSLIVDSYGYTF. DNA for the CDR3: TGTGCCAGCAGCTTAATTGTGGACAGCTATGGCTACACCTTC. The whole variable domain, remainder taken from reference TRBV7-9 and TRBJ1-2, is DTGVSQNPRHKITKRGQNVTFRCDPISEHNRLYWYRQTLGQGPEFLTYFQNEAQLEKSRLLSDRFSAERPKGSFSTLEIQRTEQGDSAMYLCASSLIVDSYGYTFGSGTRLTVV.

This rearrangement joins TRBV5-1 to TRBJ2-3; 12 bases fit TRBD1. Germline V gene data show CDR1 as SGHRS and CDR2 as YFSETQ. The CDR3 totals 21 residues. With 4 bases clipped from V and 0 bases from J, the junction kept 18 bases outside the gene matches. In nucleotides, the CDR3 is TGCGCCAGCAGCGCAGGAATGGGGACAGGGGGCGCGATCGTCAGCACAGATACGCAGTATTTT. Translated, it gives CASSAGMGTGGAIVSTDTQYF.

The chain couples TRBV7-9 to TRBJ2-1; 8 bases are shared with TRBD2. Germline values: CDR1 SEHNR, CDR2 FQNEAQ (reference sequence). CDR3 length equals 14 residues. After removal of 6 bases from V and 2 bases from J, the junction contained 3 bases not matched to a gene. As DNA, the CDR3 is TGTGCCAGCAGGAAAGCGGGGGCCTACAATGAGCAGTTCTTC. Translated, it gives CASRKAGAYNEQFF.

The chain couples TRBV7-9 to TRBJ1-5; perhaps TRBD1 as D (5 bases). V gave up 5 bases and J gave up 6 bases, with 17 bases separating them. Germline V CDR1 and CDR2: SEHNR, FQNEAQ (reference sequence). CDR3 length: 15 residues. CDR3 coding DNA: TGTGCCAGCAGCCCCTCTGGGGGAGGGACTCAGCCCCAGCATTTT. Amino acids: CASSPSGGGTQPQHF.

This rearrangement joins TRBV2 to TRBJ2-2, with TRBD2 matching 14 bases. This CDR3 contains 17 residues. V gave up 6 bases and J gave up 3 bases; unmatched junction bases: 6. Germline CDR1 is SNHLY and CDR2 is FYNNEI. CDR3 sequence reads: CASSLGTSGSDTGELFF. For the CDR3, the DNA is TGTGCCAGCAGCCTCGGGACTAGCGGGAGTGACACCGGGGAGCTGTTTTTT. Supplemented by reference TRBV2 and TRBJ2-2, the full variable domain reads EPEVTQTPSHQVTQMGQEVILRCVPISNHLYFYWYRQILGQKVEFLVSFYNNEISEKSEIFDDQFSVERPDGSNFTLKIRSTKLEDSAMYFCASSLGTSGSDTGELFFGEGSRLTVL.

The rearrangement joins TRBV7-2 to TRBJ2-1; tentative D call: TRBD1 (5 bases). CDR1 SGHTA and CDR2 FQGNSA come from the germline V gene. Trimming cost V 5 bases and J 0 bases, with 8 bases left between them. The CDR3 runs to 14 residues. In DNA form, the CDR3 reads TGTGCCAGCAGCCCAGGGATCTCCTACAATGAGCAGTTCTTC. Its protein product is CASSPGISYNEQFF. Using reference TRBV7-2 and TRBJ2-1 for the parts outside the CDR3, the full variable domain is GAGVSQSPSNKVTEKGKDVELRCDPISGHTALYWYRQSLGQGLEFLIYFQGNSAPDKSGLPSDRFSAERTGGSVSTLTIQRTQQEDSAVYLCASSPGISYNEQFFGPGTRLTVL.

The chain combines TRBV7-2 with TRBJ2-3; TRBD1 matches 7 bases. CDR1 is SGHTA and CDR2 is FQGNSA in the germline V gene. J lost 4 bases, V lost 1 base, and 5 bases had no gene match. CDR3 length equals 15 residues. In DNA form, the CDR3 reads TGTGCCAGCAGCTTAGGGAACAGGGGAGCAGATACGCAGTATTTT. Translated: CASSLGNRGADTQYF.

The J gene is TRBJ1-5, the V gene TRBV27; 8 positions match TRBD1. V shed 5 bases, J shed 5 bases, and the junction held 2 bases outside the gene matches. Germline loops: CDR1 MNHEY, CDR2 SMNVEV (reference sequence). The CDR3 loop spans 13 amino acids. The CDR3 loop reads CASSPQGDQPQHF. Here the CDR3 DNA reads TGTGCCAGCAGTCCACAGGGGGATCAGCCCCAGCATTTT.

The chain links TRBV6-2 or TRBV6-3 to TRBJ1-2; TRBD1 matches at 7 bases. Germline assignment: CDR1 MNHEY and CDR2 SVGEGT. J gave up 5 bases and V 0 bases, and 9 bases lay outside the gene matches. CDR3 size: 16 residues. Here the CDR3 DNA reads TGTGCCAGCAGTTACTCGACCCGGGACAGTCGGTATGGCTACACCTTC. Translated: CASSYSTRDSRYGYTF.

The chain joins TRBV11-3 to TRBJ1-2; D unresolved. This CDR3 has 13 residues. Germline V lookup: CDR1 SGHNT, CDR2 YENEEA. Trimming pared 1 base from V and 3 bases from J, leaving 6 bases between. CDR3: CASSLAQDYGYTF. The CDR3 nucleotides read TGTGCCAGCAGCTTAGCTCAGGACTATGGCTACACCTTC.

This clone was seen a single time. This chain joins TRBV19 and TRBJ2-3, with 7 bases lining up with TRBD2. CDR3 length: 15 residues. From germline, CDR1 is LNHDA and CDR2 SQIVND (reference sequence). The V and J ends lost 8 bases and 9 bases, in that order; junction bases with no gene match: 17. The CDR3 spells CASCPSERGVGTQYF. The CDR3 region has the DNA TGTGCCAGTTGCCCCTCGGAGCGGGGCGTGGGAACGCAGTATTTT.

This CDR3 reads CASSGGGPQETQYF. CDR3 coding DNA: TGCGCCAGCAGCGGAGGGGGCCCCCAAGAGACCCAGTACTTC. This chain connects TRBV5-1 to TRBJ2-5; possibly TRBD1 for D (7 bases). V was cut by 4 bases and J by 1 base, with 11 bases left in between. The CDR3 is 14 amino acids. CDR1 and CDR2 (germline): SGHRS, YFSETQ.

V and J are TRBV6-2 or TRBV6-3 and TRBJ1-5; TRBD1 is a possible D gene (5 bases). Trimming shortened V by 0 bases and J by 5 bases, and 11 bases separated the two germline ends. Germline lookup yields CDR1 MNHEY and CDR2 SVGEGT. This CDR3 is built from 15 residues. Here the CDR3 DNA reads TGTGCCAGCAGTTACTCGGCAGGGATGGATCAGCCCCAGCATTTT. It codes for CASSYSAGMDQPQHF.

This chain connects TRBV19 to TRBJ1-5; tentatively, D is TRBD1 (6 bases). The V end was cut by 5 bases, the J end by 7 bases, with 12 bases between. Germline-derived CDR1 and CDR2 are LNHDA and SQIVND (reference sequence). CDR3 length equals 13 residues. CDR3 protein: CASSQGREQPQHF. The CDR3 DNA follows: TGTGCCAGTAGTCAGGGGAGGGAACAGCCCCAGCATTTT.

V is TRBV5-4 and J is TRBJ1-2; possibly TRBD1 for D (5 bases). From germline, CDR1 is SGHNT and CDR2 YYREEE (reference sequence). The CDR3 extends over 14 amino acids. The V gene lost 0 bases and the J gene lost 0 bases, with 6 bases spanning the gap. The CDR3 sequence: CASSLGGANYGYTF. The CDR3 DNA follows: TGTGCCAGCAGCTTGGGGGGGGCTAACTATGGCTACACCTTC. Together with reference TRBV5-4 and TRBJ1-2, the CDR3 gives the full variable domain: ETGVTQSPTHLIKTRGQQVTLRCSSQSGHNTVSWYQQALGQGPQFIFQYYREEENGRGNFPPRFSGLQFPNYSSELNVNALELDDSALYLCASSLGGANYGYTFGSGTRLTVV.

The chain uses TRBV9 and TRBJ2-5; 8 nucleotides align to TRBD2. CDR1 is SGDLS, CDR2 YYNGEE, per germline. V lost 5 bases to trimming and J lost 1 base; unmatched junction nucleotides: 10. The CDR3 is 16 amino acids. The CDR3 bases are TGTGCCAGCAGTGGCCCCGGGGCGGGGGGCCAAGAGACCCAGTACTTC. It encodes CASSGPGAGGQETQYF.

The chain has TRBV14 and TRBJ1-2; possible D gene TRBD1, 6 bases. V lost 0 bases, J lost 4 bases, and 12 bases lay in between. The CDR3 contains 15 residues. Per germline, CDR1 SGHDN and CDR2 FVKESK. Written as DNA, the CDR3 is TGTGCCAGCAGCCAAGATTTACGGACAGCCTATGGCTACACCTTC. Protein: CASSQDLRTAYGYTF.

This clone was seen a handful of times. The chain recombines TRBV24-1 with TRBJ2-7; 8 bases map to TRBD1. Germline V lookup: CDR1 KGHDR, CDR2 SFDVKD. V dropped 2 bases and J dropped 0; count of bases not matched to a gene: 5. The CDR3 runs 16 residues. The CDR3 DNA follows: TGTGCCACCAGTGATTGGGGGACAGGTGGCTCCTACGAGCAGTACTTC. Residues: CATSDWGTGGSYEQYF.